Described below is a single TCR beta chain sequence and its context. Its specificity is unknown. CDR3 length: 13 amino acids. Trimming removed 6 bases at V and 8 bases at J, with 13 bases between. CDR1 SNHLY and CDR2 FYNNEI come from the germline V gene. The source of the sample is a study of cytomegalovirus exposure and HLA in healthy donors. Overall study context: Across 350 to 500 genotyped donors, roughly 85% landed in the Caucasian-associated ancestry cluster.

General observations from the study: Several of the most significant clusters appeared, in a later analysis, to be linked to common viral pathogens.

The PCR used 60 Vbeta and 13 Jbeta primers. The protocol was immunoSEQ multiplex PCR, while the TCRdb copy is restricted to in-frame clones and leaves out a portion. The sample has about 200,000 clones, roughly four fifths seen once. The V gene is TRBV2, the J gene TRBJ2-2; the D gene is possibly TRBD2 (5 bases). The sequenced sample consisted of PBMCs. The receptor comes from a woman between 40 and 55 years old in good health and CMV-seronegative. The CDR3 is CASSETRLGELFF. Written as DNA, the CDR3 is TGTGCCAGCAGCGAGACGAGACTAGGGGAGCTGTTTTTT.